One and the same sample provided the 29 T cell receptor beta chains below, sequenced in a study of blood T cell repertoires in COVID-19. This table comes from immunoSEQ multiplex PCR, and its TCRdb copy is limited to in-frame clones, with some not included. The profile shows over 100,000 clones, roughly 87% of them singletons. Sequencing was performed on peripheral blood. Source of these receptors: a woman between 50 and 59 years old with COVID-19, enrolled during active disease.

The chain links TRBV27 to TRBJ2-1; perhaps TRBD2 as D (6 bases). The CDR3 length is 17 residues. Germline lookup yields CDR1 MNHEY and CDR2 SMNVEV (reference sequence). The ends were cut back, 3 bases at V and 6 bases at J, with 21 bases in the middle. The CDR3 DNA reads TGTGCCAGCAGTTTGAGCCCAGGCCTAGCGATTGGCAATGAGCAGTTCTTC. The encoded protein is CASSLSPGLAIGNEQFF.

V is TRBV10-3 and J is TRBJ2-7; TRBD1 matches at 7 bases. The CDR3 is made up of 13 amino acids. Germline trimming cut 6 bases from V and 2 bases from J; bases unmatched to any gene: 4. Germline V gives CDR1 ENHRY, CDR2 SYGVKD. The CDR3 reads CAISYTGAYEQYF. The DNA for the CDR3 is TGTGCCATCAGCTACACAGGGGCCTACGAGCAGTACTTC.

The DNA for the CDR3 is TGTGCCAGTAGTATACGGACAGGGGAACAGCCCCAGCATTTT. It is translated as CASSIRTGEQPQHF. This chain joins TRBV19 and TRBJ1-5, with 9 bases lining up with TRBD1. CDR3 length: 14 residues. Germline CDR1 reads LNHDA; CDR2 reads SQIVND (reference sequence). V lost 2 bases, J lost 7 bases, and 3 bases stayed unmatched.

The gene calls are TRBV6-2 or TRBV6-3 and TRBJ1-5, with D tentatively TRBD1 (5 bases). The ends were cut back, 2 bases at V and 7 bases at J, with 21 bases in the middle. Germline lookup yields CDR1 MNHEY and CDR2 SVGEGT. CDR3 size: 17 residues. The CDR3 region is CASSYPRARLIDQPQHF. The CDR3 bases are TGTGCCAGCAGTTACCCCAGGGCGCGCCTAATCGACCAGCCCCAGCATTTT.

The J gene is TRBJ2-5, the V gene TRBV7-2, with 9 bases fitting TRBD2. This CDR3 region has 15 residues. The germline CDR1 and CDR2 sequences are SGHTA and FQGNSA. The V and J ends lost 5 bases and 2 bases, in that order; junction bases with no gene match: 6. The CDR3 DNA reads TGTGCCAGCAGCGATCTAGCGGGGCCTCAAGAGACCCAGTACTTC. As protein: CASSDLAGPQETQYF.

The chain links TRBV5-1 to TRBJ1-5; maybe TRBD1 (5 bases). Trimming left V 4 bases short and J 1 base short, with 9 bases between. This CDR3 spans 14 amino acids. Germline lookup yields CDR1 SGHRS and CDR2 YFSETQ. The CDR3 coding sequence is TGCGCCAGCAGCCCGGGGGACAGCAATCAGCCCCAGCATTTT. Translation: CASSPGDSNQPQHF.

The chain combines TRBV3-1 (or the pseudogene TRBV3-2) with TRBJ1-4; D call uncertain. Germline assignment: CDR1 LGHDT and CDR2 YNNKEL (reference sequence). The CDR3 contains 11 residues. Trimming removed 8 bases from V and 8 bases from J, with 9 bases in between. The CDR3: CASSLEEKLFF. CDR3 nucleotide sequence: TGTGCCAGCTCCTTGGAGGAAAAACTGTTTTTT.

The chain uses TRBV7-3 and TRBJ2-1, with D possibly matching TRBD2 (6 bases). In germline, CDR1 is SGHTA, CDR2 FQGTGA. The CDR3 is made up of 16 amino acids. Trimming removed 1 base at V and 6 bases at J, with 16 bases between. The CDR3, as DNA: TGTGCCAGCAGCTTAATGTCGGGGGAACCAGTCAATGAGCAGTTCTTC. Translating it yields CASSLMSGEPVNEQFF.

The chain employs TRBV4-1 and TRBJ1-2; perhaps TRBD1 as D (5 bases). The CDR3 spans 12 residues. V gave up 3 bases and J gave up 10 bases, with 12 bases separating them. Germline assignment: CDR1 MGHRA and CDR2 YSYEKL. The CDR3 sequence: CASSQSGTYYTF. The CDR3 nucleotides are TGCGCCAGCAGCCAGTCCGGGACTTACTACACCTTC.

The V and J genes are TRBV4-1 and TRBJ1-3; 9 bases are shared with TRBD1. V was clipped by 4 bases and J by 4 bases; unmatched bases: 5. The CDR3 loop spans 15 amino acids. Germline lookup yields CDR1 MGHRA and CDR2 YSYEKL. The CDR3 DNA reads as TGCGCCAGCAGCCCCGACAGGGGGTCAGGAAACACCATATATTTT. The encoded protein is CASSPDRGSGNTIYF.

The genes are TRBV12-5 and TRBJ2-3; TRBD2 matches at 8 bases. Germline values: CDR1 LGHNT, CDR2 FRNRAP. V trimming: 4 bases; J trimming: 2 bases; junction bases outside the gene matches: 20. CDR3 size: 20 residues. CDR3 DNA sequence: TGTGCTAGTGGTTCCCAGGGGAGCGGGGGACTACAACACTACACAGATACGCAGTATTTT. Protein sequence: CASGSQGSGGLQHYTDTQYF. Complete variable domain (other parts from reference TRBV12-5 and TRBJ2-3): DARVTQTPRHKVTEMGQEVTMRCQPILGHNTVFWYRQTMMQGLELLAYFRNRAPLDDSGMPKDRFSAEMPDATLATLKIQPSEPRDSAVYFCASGSQGSGGLQHYTDTQYFGPGTRLTVL.

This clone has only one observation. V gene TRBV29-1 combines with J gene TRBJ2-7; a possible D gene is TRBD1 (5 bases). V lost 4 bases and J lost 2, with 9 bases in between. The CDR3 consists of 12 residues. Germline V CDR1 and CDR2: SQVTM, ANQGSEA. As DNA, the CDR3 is TGCAGCGTTGTGGGGCACCCCTACGAGCAGTACTTC. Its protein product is CSVVGHPYEQYF.

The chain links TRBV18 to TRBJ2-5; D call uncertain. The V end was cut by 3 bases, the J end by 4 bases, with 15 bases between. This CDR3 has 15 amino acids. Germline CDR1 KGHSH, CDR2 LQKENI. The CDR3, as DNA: TGTGCCAGCTCACCTCCTGGCAGCGCCTCAGAGACCCAGTACTTC. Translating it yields CASSPPGSASETQYF.

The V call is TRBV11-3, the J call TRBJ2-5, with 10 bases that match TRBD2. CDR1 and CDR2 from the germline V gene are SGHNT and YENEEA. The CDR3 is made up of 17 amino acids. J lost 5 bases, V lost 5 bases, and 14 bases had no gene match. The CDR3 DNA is TGTGCCAGCAGCGCCCGGACTAGCGGTCTAACTGGGGAGACCCAGTACTTC. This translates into CASSARTSGLTGETQYF.

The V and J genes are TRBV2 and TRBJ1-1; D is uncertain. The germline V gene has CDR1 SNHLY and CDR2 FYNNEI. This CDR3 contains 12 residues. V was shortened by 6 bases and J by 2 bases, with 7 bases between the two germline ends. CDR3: CASSITNTEAFF. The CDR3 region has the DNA TGTGCCAGCAGCATCACTAACACTGAAGCTTTCTTT.

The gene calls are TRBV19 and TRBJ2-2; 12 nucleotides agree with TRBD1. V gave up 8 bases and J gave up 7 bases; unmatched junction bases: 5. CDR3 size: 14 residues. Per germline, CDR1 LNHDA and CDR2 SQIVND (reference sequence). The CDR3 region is CASGTGGPGGELFF. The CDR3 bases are TGTGCCAGTGGGACAGGGGGCCCCGGCGGGGAGCTGTTTTTT.

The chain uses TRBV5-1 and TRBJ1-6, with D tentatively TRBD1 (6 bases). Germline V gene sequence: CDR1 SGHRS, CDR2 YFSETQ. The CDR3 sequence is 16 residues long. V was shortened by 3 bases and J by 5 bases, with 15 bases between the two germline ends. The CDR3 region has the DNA TGCGCCAGCAGCTACGCCCGGGACACGGATAATTCACCCCTCCACTTT. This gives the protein CASSYARDTDNSPLHF. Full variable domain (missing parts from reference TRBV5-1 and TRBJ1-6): KAGVTQTPRYLIKTRGQQVTLSCSPISGHRSVSWYQQTPGQGLQFLFEYFSETQRNKGNFPGRFSGRQFSNSRSEMNVSTLELGDSALYLCASSYARDTDNSPLHFGNGTRLTVT.

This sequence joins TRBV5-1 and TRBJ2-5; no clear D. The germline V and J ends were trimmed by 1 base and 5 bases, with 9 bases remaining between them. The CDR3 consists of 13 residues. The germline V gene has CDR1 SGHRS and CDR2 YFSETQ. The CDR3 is CASSLNGPETQYF. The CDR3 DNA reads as TGCGCCAGCAGCTTGAACGGTCCCGAGACCCAGTACTTC.

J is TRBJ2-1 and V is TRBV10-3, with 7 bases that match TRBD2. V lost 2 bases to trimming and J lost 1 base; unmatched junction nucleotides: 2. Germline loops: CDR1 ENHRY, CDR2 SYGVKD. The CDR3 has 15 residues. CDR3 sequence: CAISEELASYNEQFF. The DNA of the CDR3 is TGTGCCATCAGTGAGGAACTAGCGTCCTACAATGAGCAGTTCTTC.

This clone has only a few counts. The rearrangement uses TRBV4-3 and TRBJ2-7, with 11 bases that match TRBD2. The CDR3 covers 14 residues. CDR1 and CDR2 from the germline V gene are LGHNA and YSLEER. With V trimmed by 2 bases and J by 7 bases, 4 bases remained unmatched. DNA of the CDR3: TGCGCCAGCAGCCAATCTAGCGGGGGGAGGGAGCAGTACTTC. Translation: CASSQSSGGREQYF.

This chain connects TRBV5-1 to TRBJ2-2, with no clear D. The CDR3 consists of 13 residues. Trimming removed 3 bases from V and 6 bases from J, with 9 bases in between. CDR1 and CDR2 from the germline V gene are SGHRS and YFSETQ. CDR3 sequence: CASSSPGAGELFF. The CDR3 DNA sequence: TGCGCCAGCAGCTCACCAGGCGCCGGGGAGCTGTTTTTT.

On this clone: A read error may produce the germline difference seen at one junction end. DNA for the CDR3: TGTGCCAGCAGTGTAACTAGGCTCACAGATACGCAGTACTTT. This gives the protein CASSVTRLTDTQYF. This chain connects TRBV27 to TRBJ2-3; maybe TRBD2 (5 bases). The CDR3 extends over 14 amino acids. CDR1 MNHEY and CDR2 SMNVEV come from the germline V gene (reference sequence).

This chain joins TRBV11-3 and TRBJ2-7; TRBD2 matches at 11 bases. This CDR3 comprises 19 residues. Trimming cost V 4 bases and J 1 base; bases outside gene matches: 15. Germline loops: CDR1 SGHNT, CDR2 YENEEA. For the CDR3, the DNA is TGTGCCAGCAGCTCCCATGGGGCCGGGACTAGCGGACGTTCCTACGAGCAGTACTTC. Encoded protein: CASSSHGAGTSGRSYEQYF. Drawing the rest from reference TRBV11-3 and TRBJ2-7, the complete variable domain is EAGVVQSPRYKIIEKKQPVAFWCNPISGHNTLYWYLQNLGQGPELLIRYENEEAVDDSQLPKDRFSAERLKGVDSTLKIQPAELGDSAVYLCASSSHGAGTSGRSYEQYFGPGTRLTVT.

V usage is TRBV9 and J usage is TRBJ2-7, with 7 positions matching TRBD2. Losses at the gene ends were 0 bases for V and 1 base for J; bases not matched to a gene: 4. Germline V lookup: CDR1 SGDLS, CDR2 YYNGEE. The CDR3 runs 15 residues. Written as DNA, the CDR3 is TGTGCCAGCAGCGTAGCGGCTAGCGGTTCCTACGAGCAGTACTTC. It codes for CASSVAASGSYEQYF.

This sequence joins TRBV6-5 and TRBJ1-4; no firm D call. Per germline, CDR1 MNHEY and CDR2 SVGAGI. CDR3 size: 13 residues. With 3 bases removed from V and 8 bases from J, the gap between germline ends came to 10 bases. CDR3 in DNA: TGTGCCAGCAGTTATCGTCGTAGAGAAAAACTGTTTTTT. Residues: CASSYRRREKLFF.

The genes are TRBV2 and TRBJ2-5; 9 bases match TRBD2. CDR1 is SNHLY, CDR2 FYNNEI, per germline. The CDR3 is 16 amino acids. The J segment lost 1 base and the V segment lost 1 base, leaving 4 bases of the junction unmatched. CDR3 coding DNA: TGTGCCAGCAGTGAAGAGGCTAGCGGGGTCCAAGAGACCCAGTACTTC. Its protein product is CASSEEASGVQETQYF. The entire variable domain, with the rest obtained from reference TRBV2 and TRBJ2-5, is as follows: EPEVTQTPSHQVTQMGQEVILRCVPISNHLYFYWYRQILGQKVEFLVSFYNNEISEKSEIFDDQFSVERPDGSNFTLKIRSTKLEDSAMYFCASSEEASGVQETQYFGPGTRLLVL.

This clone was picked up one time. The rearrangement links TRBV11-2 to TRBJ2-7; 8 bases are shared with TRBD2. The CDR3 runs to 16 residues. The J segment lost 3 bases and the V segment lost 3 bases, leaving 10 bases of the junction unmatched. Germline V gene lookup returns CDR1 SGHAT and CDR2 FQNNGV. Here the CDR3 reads CASSFGTGLAGYEQYF. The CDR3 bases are TGTGCCAGCAGCTTCGGCACGGGGCTAGCGGGCTACGAGCAGTACTTC.

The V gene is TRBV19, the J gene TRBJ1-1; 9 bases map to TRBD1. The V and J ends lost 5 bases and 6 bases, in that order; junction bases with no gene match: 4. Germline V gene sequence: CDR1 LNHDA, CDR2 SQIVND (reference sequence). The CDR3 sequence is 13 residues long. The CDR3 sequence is CASSLDRGAEAFF. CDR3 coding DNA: TGTGCCAGTAGTCTCGACAGGGGGGCTGAAGCTTTCTTT.

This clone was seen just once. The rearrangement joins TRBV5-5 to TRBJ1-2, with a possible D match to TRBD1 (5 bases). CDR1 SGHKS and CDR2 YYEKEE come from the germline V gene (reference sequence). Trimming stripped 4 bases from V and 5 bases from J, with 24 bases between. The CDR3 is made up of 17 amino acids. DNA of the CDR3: TGTGCCAGCAGCCAGACCATGGGGCAGCCCGAAGTTTATGGCTACACCTTC. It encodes CASSQTMGQPEVYGYTF.